These 13 T cell receptor beta chains were sequenced from one sample in a study of regulatory T cells in long-lasting Graves disease. Relying on iRepertoire HTBI primers and Arm-PCR of CDR3 regions, the team built TCR beta libraries. Using its own MiXCR run on the multiplex PCR reads, TCRdb lists one record per CDR3 protein. The sample records roughly 500,000 distinct CDR3 sequences, approximately 15% being singletons. Time point reported: newly diagnosed GD, antithyroid drugs for less than 3 months. PBMCs were the source of the RNA used for TCR sequencing. These data also formed part of another study, on T cells in Graves' hyperthyroidism and ophthalmopathy.

Material: peripheral blood mononuclear cells (PBMCs), obtained at new diagnosis, from a patient treated with antithyroid drugs. The receptors stem from a man aged 30 to 45 with Graves disease.

The chain links TRBV3-1 to TRBJ2-1; D is unclear. V was cut by 4 bases and J by 9 bases, with 16 bases left in between. Germline V gene lookup returns CDR1 LGHDT and CDR2 YNNKEL (reference sequence). The CDR3 is 14 residues long. As DNA, the CDR3 is TGTGCCAGCAGCCCAATTCGGAGCAGGTTTGAGCAGTTCTTC. Protein product: CASSPIRSRFEQFF.

This clonotype was observed at least ten times. The rearrangement joins TRBV20-1 to TRBJ1-4; tentatively, D is TRBD1 (6 bases). This CDR3 comprises 17 residues. The ends were cut back, 5 bases at V and 1 base at J, with 20 bases in the middle. Germline V gives CDR1 DFQATT, CDR2 SNEGSKA (reference sequence). For the CDR3, the DNA is TGCAGTGCTCCTCCCCTTCGGCGGGGGCGAACTAATGAAAAACTGTTTTTT. Translated, it gives CSAPPLRRGRTNEKLFF.

This clonotype was seen ten or more times. The rearrangement joins TRBV20-1 to TRBJ2-7, with TRBD2 matching 11 bases. The J segment lost 7 bases and the V segment lost 5 bases, leaving 16 bases of the junction unmatched. Germline V gene sequence: CDR1 DFQATT, CDR2 SNEGSKA (reference sequence). The CDR3 is 16 amino acids. The DNA of the CDR3 is TGCAGTGCTGGCTACGGGGGGACTAGCGGTTCTACGGAGCAGTACTTC. This encodes CSAGYGGTSGSTEQYF.

The rearrangement uses TRBV7-3 and TRBJ2-2, with 14 bases that match TRBD2. The junction had 7 bases not matched to a gene; V was cut back by 5 bases and J by 8 bases. Germline V gene data show CDR1 as SGHTA and CDR2 as FQGTGA. The length of the CDR3 is 16 residues. The CDR3: CASSHGLAGGGGELFF. DNA of the CDR3: TGTGCCAGCAGCCACGGACTAGCGGGAGGAGGAGGGGAGCTGTTTTTT.

The chain couples TRBV15 to TRBJ2-7, with D tentatively TRBD2 (5 bases). CDR3 length: 15 residues. V lost 8 bases, J lost 3 bases, and 20 bases lay in between. CDR1 and CDR2 from the germline V gene are LNHNV and YYDKDF (reference sequence). In DNA, the CDR3 is TGTGCCACCCTGCCCCCCAAAGGAGGATGCTACGAGCAGTACTTC. Translating gives CATLPPKGGCYEQYF.

The chain employs TRBV2 and TRBJ1-1, with TRBD1 as a possible D gene (5 bases). CDR3 size: 13 residues. V was cut by 3 bases and J by 5 bases, with 10 bases left in between. Germline loops: CDR1 SNHLY, CDR2 FYNNEI. CDR3 residues: CASSEGGATEAFF. The CDR3 coding sequence is TGTGCCAGCAGTGAGGGAGGGGCAACTGAAGCTTTCTTT.

This clonotype was observed a single time. Being one base from a much bigger clone, this may be a read error. The rearrangement uses TRBV19 and TRBJ1-1; D gene uncertain. Germline V gene lookup returns CDR1 LNHDA and CDR2 SQIVND (reference sequence). The CDR3 runs 15 residues. CDR3 sequence: CVSSIVGESNTEAFF. In DNA, the CDR3 is TGTGTCAGTAGTATAGTAGGCGAATCGAACACTGAAGCTTTCTTT.

This clonotype has ten or more counts. DNA of the CDR3: TGTGCCATCAGTGTCGGCGGAACTAATGAAAAACTGTTTTTT. Amino acids: CAISVGGTNEKLFF. J is TRBJ1-4 and V is TRBV10-3; D is unclear. This CDR3 is 14 amino acids long. Trimming took off 4 bases at V and 1 base at J, with 7 bases between the two ends. CDR1 ENHRY and CDR2 SYGVKD come from the germline V gene.

About this clonotype itself: A much larger clonotype is one base distant, so this may be a read error. As the CDR3 is not closed by the conserved phenylalanine or tryptophan, this likely results from a read error. The chain employs TRBV27 and TRBJ2-3; no firm D call. The CDR3 covers 10 residues. V was pared by 7 bases and J by 4 bases, with 3 bases between. Germline loops: CDR1 MNHEY, CDR2 SMNVEV (reference sequence). The CDR3 coding sequence is TGTGCCAGCATCTCAGATACGCAGTATCTT. Translated: CASISDTQYL.

This clonotype was detected ten times or more. The V gene is TRBV15, the J gene TRBJ2-1, with a possible D match to TRBD1 (6 bases). The CDR3 runs to 15 residues. V lost 5 bases, J lost 0 bases, and 11 bases lay in between. Germline V CDR1 and CDR2: LNHNV, YYDKDF (reference sequence). CDR3 loop: CATSFTGSSYNEQFF. For the CDR3, the DNA is TGTGCCACCAGCTTCACAGGGAGCTCCTACAATGAGCAGTTCTTC. Variable domain in full (rest from reference TRBV15 and TRBJ2-1): DAMVIQNPRYQVTQFGKPVTLSCSQTLNHNVMYWYQQKSSQAPKLLFHYYDKDFNNEADTPDNFQSRRPNTSFCFLDIRSPGLGDTAMYLCATSFTGSSYNEQFFGPGTRLTVL.

This clonotype was counted only a few times. Being one base from a much bigger clone, this may be a read error. The J gene is TRBJ2-3, the V gene TRBV5-1; D gene uncertain. The DNA end is a closer match to TRBJ1-5, so the J assignment may be wrong. In germline, CDR1 is SGHRS, CDR2 YFSETQ. The CDR3 covers 17 residues. CDR3 in amino acids: CASSLVVAALNTDTQHF. The CDR3 DNA sequence: TGCGCCAGCAGCTTGGTCGTTGCGGCCCTAAACACAGATACGCAGCATTTT.

This clonotype was observed at least ten times. The V gene is TRBV5-1, the J gene TRBJ2-5; 11 nucleotides match TRBD2. Per germline, CDR1 SGHRS and CDR2 YFSETQ. The CDR3 extends over 16 amino acids. Trimming at V came to 4 bases and at J to 4 bases, leaving 9 bases not matched to a gene. In DNA form, the CDR3 reads TGCGCCAGCAGCCCTAATAGCGGGAGGGCCCGAGAGACCCAGTACTTC. Translated, it gives CASSPNSGRARETQYF. The full variable domain, rest sourced from reference TRBV5-1 and TRBJ2-5, is KAGVTQTPRYLIKTRGQQVTLSCSPISGHRSVSWYQQTPGQGLQFLFEYFSETQRNKGNFPGRFSGRQFSNSRSEMNVSTLELGDSALYLCASSPNSGRARETQYFGPGTRLLVL.

This clonotype was picked up many times. This chain connects TRBV7-9 to TRBJ2-4; tentatively, D is TRBD1 (6 bases). Looked up from germline, CDR1 is SEHNR and CDR2 is FQNEAQ (reference sequence). The CDR3 is 17 amino acids. V lost 4 bases to trimming and J lost 3 bases, with 19 bases between them. This chain's CDR3 is CASSSRQQGFGKNIQYF. CDR3 nucleotides: TGTGCCAGCAGCTCCAGACAGCAGGGGTTCGGCAAAAACATTCAGTACTTC.